The TCR beta chain under discussion was sequenced for a study of CD8 T cells in Susac syndrome. In the study overall: Patients with Susac syndrome who were sequenced included more than five with active disease and eight or nine in remission. At the time their blood was drawn, patients with Susac syndrome were either therapy-naive, on corticosteroids (with some of them also receiving intravenous immunoglobulin), or on intravenous immunoglobulin alone.

The CDR3 totals 13 residues. Trimming cost V 5 bases and J 6 bases, with 13 bases left between them. Germline CDR1 is DFQATT and CDR2 is SNEGSKA (reference sequence). The sequenced target, TCR beta, came from blood CD8+ and CD4+ T cells. The RNA, roughly 0.5 to 1 ug, was put through reverse transcription using random hexamers. TCRdb re-analysed the immunoSEQ multiplex PCR reads in MiXCR, keeping a single row per CDR3 protein. Of around 190,000 distinct CDR3 sequences listed, 94% are singletons. With regard to this clonotype: Its antigen is unknown.

Overall study results and limits: The CD4+ T cell repertoires from Susac syndrome exhibited no clonal expansion.

The genes are TRBV20-1 and TRBJ2-2, with TRBD2 as a possible D gene (6 bases). Sample: CD4+ T cells from PBMCs. The clonotype comes from a human donor with Susac syndrome. CDR3 amino acids: CSAARGTSGELFF. DNA of the CDR3: TGCAGTGCTGCCCGGGGGACCTCCGGGGAGCTGTTTTTT.